The T cell receptor beta chain described here comes from a study of blood T cells in healthy people across ages. The germline V gene encodes CDR1 SGHRS and CDR2 YFSETQ. V was cut by 5 bases and J by 6 bases, with 12 bases left in between. This CDR3 is built from 14 residues. The use of a sample-barcoded 5' primer and a J-beta primer mix characterized a second PCR of about 6 to 12 cycles. Each cDNA molecule received a tag from a template-switch adaptor that had 12 random nucleotides. TCRdb passed the 5' RACE reads through MiXCR, listing each CDR3 protein once. This sample has about 570,000 distinct CDR3 sequences, with about 26% found just once. Ten milliliters of peripheral blood were drawn from each donor. The amount of total RNA extracted per sample was at least 6 micrograms.

The rearrangement uses TRBV5-1 and TRBJ2-6; unclear D gene. The sample consisted of blood. The receptor comes from a woman between 65 and 79 years old in good health. CDR3 in amino acids: CASRGFVEANVLTF. CDR3 DNA: TGCGCCAGCAGGGGGTTCGTTGAGGCCAACGTCCTGACTTTC. Full variable domain (rest looked up from reference TRBV5-1 and TRBJ2-6): KAGVTQTPRYLIKTRGQQVTLSCSPISGHRSVSWYQQTPGQGLQFLFEYFSETQRNKGNFPGRFSGRQFSNSRSEMNVSTLELGDSALYLCASRGFVEANVLTFGAGSRLTVL.